Below, 9 T cell receptor beta chains from the same sample are listed, as sequenced in a study of vaccination and CD4 T cells after COVID-19. Their specific antigens are unknown. Sequencing of DNA taken from cultured CD4+ T cells relied on the Oncomine TCR Beta short-read assay. One entry per CDR3 protein results from TCRdb running MiXCR on the PCR reads. The sample carries some 26,000 distinct CDR3 sequences, about 50% recorded once. Documented treatment: approximately 9-day PBMC culture with coronavirus spike peptide pools or control peptides (ViraFEST assay). The sequencing used CD4+ T cells from blood, cultured in vitro, collected before SARS-CoV-2 vaccination. Receptors were obtained from a human donor who received a COVID-19 vaccine.

The DNA for the CDR3 is TGTGCCAGCAGCCTCCTGGACAGCTCTGGAAACACCATATATTTT. It encodes CASSLLDSSGNTIYF. The V gene is TRBV7-9, the J gene TRBJ1-3; possible D gene TRBD1, 6 bases. V was shortened by 5 bases and J by 0 bases, with 11 bases between the two germline ends. Germline V CDR1 and CDR2: SEHNR, FQNEAQ (reference sequence). The CDR3 totals 15 residues.

This chain uses TRBV4-2 with TRBJ1-1; no firm D call. Trimming removed 0 bases at V and 0 bases at J, with 11 bases between. CDR1 is LGHNA, CDR2 YNFKEQ, per germline. The CDR3 sequence is 16 residues long. The CDR3 DNA follows: TGTGCCAGCAGCCAAGATCAAGCCGGAATGAACACTGAAGCTTTCTTT. It encodes CASSQDQAGMNTEAFF.

This clonotype rates as medium-sized (0.01 to 0.1%). This rearrangement joins TRBV7-2 to TRBJ2-3; the D gene is possibly TRBD2 (7 bases). Between the trimmed V and J ends, which lost 1 base and 5 bases, there was a span of 13 bases. The length of the CDR3 is 15 residues. Germline V gene data show CDR1 as SGHTA and CDR2 as FQGNSA. The CDR3 is CASSLDGGRGDTQYF. The CDR3 nucleotides read TGTGCCAGCAGCTTAGACGGGGGGCGAGGAGATACGCAGTATTTT. Together with reference TRBV7-2 and TRBJ2-3, the CDR3 gives the full variable domain: GAGVSQSPSNKVTEKGKDVELRCDPISGHTALYWYRQSLGQGLEFLIYFQGNSAPDKSGLPSDRFSAERTGGSVSTLTIQRTQQEDSAVYLCASSLDGGRGDTQYFGPGTRLTVL.

This chain uses TRBV10-3 with TRBJ1-2; 7 nucleotides line up with TRBD1. Per germline, CDR1 ENHRY and CDR2 SYGVKD. The junction had 5 bases not matched to a gene; V was cut back by 7 bases and J by 3 bases. The CDR3 sequence is 13 residues long. The CDR3 protein is CAITPGQYYGYTF. CDR3 in DNA: TGTGCCATCACTCCGGGACAGTACTATGGCTACACCTTC.

V usage is TRBV6-5 and J usage is TRBJ1-1, with D possibly matching TRBD1 (6 bases). The germline V gene encodes CDR1 MNHEY and CDR2 SVGAGI. The CDR3 is 18 amino acids. Trimming took 0 bases from V and 1 from J, leaving 18 bases between them. For the CDR3, the DNA is TGTGCCAGCAGTTACTCGAATCCTAAGAGGGGGAGGAACACTGAAGCTTTCTTT. This gives the protein CASSYSNPKRGRNTEAFF.

The chain recombines TRBV10-3 with TRBJ1-3; tentative D call: TRBD1 (6 bases). Germline CDR1 ENHRY, CDR2 SYGVKD. Trimming removed 7 bases from V and 0 bases from J, with 13 bases in between. The CDR3 is 15 amino acids. The CDR3 sequence: CAIMGGASSGNTIYF. Written as DNA, the CDR3 is TGTGCCATCATGGGGGGGGCGTCCTCTGGAAACACCATATATTTT.

The chain has TRBV19 and TRBJ1-5, with D uncertain. The germline V gene encodes CDR1 LNHDA and CDR2 SQIVND (reference sequence). V shed 4 bases and J shed 7 bases, with 14 bases lying between them. This CDR3 is 14 amino acids long. The CDR3 region is CASSNSWASQPQHF. The CDR3 DNA is TGTGCCAGTAGTAATAGTTGGGCAAGCCAGCCCCAGCATTTT.

V usage is TRBV6-1 and J usage is TRBJ1-1; 7 nucleotides match TRBD1. With V trimmed by 5 bases and J by 1 base, 13 bases remained unmatched. The CDR3 is 17 amino acids. Germline values: CDR1 MNHNS, CDR2 SASEGT. DNA for the CDR3: TGTGCCAGCAGTCCGATTGACAGGGACGGGGGGAACACTGAAGCTTTCTTT. The encoded protein is CASSPIDRDGGNTEAFF.

The chain combines TRBV6-1 with TRBJ2-1; a weak D match, TRBD1 (6 bases). This CDR3 has 12 amino acids. V was trimmed by 5 bases and J by 7 bases, leaving 9 bases between them. Germline V CDR1 and CDR2: MNHNS, SASEGT. In DNA, the CDR3 is TGTGCCAGCAGTAGGACAGTAAATGAGCAGTTCTTC. It specifies CASSRTVNEQFF.